These 14 T cell receptor beta chains were all obtained from the same sample, sequenced in a study of shared clonotypes between healthy human individuals (TCRdb year 2020). Receptor amplification or capture employed the immunoSEQ multiplex PCR assay. Not all clones reach the TCRdb copy of this immuneACCESS table, which keeps in-frame sequences only. Checked studies attribute under half of the gap to unresolved V genes and leave the rest unexplained. The sample table shows some 1,600,000 clones, and 95% to 99% are seen once. The biggest ten clones account for less than 0.55% of the sample. Sequencing was performed on naive CD4+ T cells sorted from blood. What this sample's cell subset or site label stands for: CD45RA+ positively selected. Every receptor here comes from a man between 25 and 39 years old in good health.

This chain joins TRBV6-1 and TRBJ2-4; 7 nucleotides match TRBD1. V lost 11 bases, J lost 2 bases, and 9 bases stayed unmatched. CDR3 length: 14 amino acids. In germline, CDR1 is MNHNS, CDR2 SASEGT. The CDR3 loop reads CADRGGLSKNIQYF. The DNA of the CDR3 is TGTGCCGACCGAGGGGGCTTGTCCAAAAACATTCAGTACTTC.

The CDR3 here is CASGTAPELAGVGYEQYF. As DNA, the CDR3 is TGTGCTAGTGGTACAGCCCCCGAACTAGCGGGAGTGGGCTACGAGCAGTACTTC. This chain links TRBV12-5 with TRBJ2-7; 11 bases are a match to TRBD2. The germline CDR1 and CDR2 sequences are LGHNT and FRNRAP. The CDR3 length is 18 residues. V lost 5 bases to trimming and J lost 3 bases; unmatched junction nucleotides: 15.

The V call is TRBV7-9, the J call TRBJ2-6; D is perhaps TRBD1 or TRBD2 (5 bases each). This CDR3 comprises 15 residues. The V end lost 8 bases, the J end lost 1 base, and 12 bases lay between the germline ends. From germline, CDR1 is SEHNR and CDR2 FQNEAQ (reference sequence). The CDR3 reads CASGWGRSGANVLTF. DNA for the CDR3: TGTGCCAGCGGCTGGGGACGGTCTGGGGCCAACGTCCTGACTTTC.

The rearrangement joins TRBV7-4 to TRBJ2-3, with 7 bases matching TRBD2. The CDR3 totals 16 residues. The ends lost 5 bases at V and 4 bases at J; junction bases unmatched: 12. The germline V gene has CDR1 SGHVT and CDR2 SQSDAQ. Here the CDR3 reads CASSLRERFAADTQYF. The CDR3, as DNA: TGTGCCAGCAGCCTGCGGGAGCGTTTTGCGGCAGATACGCAGTATTTT.

The V call is TRBV27, the J call TRBJ2-7, with 8 bases matching TRBD1. The CDR3 covers 13 residues. V shed 6 bases and J 5 bases; nucleotides not matched to a gene: 6. Germline CDR1 is MNHEY and CDR2 is SMNVEV (reference sequence). In DNA form, the CDR3 reads TGTGCCAGCAGACCTCGACAGGGGAACGAGCAGTACTTC. It translates to CASRPRQGNEQYF.

This sequence joins TRBV18 and TRBJ2-7; D is possibly TRBD1 or TRBD2 (5 bases each). CDR3 length: 13 residues. V lost 5 bases, J lost 5 bases, and 13 bases lay in between. Per the germline V gene, CDR1 is KGHSH and CDR2 is LQKENI. The CDR3 spells CASSNPSRDEQYF. In DNA, the CDR3 is TGTGCCAGCTCAAATCCTAGCAGGGACGAGCAGTACTTC.

V gene TRBV5-4 combines with J gene TRBJ2-1, with D perhaps TRBD1 or TRBD2 (5 bases each). V gave up 4 bases and J gave up 7 bases, with 15 bases separating them. The CDR3 totals 14 residues. Germline V gene sequence: CDR1 SGHNT, CDR2 YYREEE (reference sequence). The chain's CDR3 is CASSGDGWGNEQFF. As DNA, the CDR3 is TGTGCCAGCAGCGGGGACGGCTGGGGGAATGAGCAGTTCTTC.

On this clone itself: Additional DNA sequences in this sample encode the identical CDR3. The chain recombines TRBV10-3 with TRBJ2-7, with D hard to call. CDR3 length: 11 amino acids. CDR1 is ENHRY and CDR2 is SYGVKD in the germline V gene. V lost 3 bases and J 3 bases, leaving 3 bases between the germline ends. The CDR3 DNA follows: TGTGCCATCAGTGACCACTACGAGCAGTACTTC. Encoded protein: CAISDHYEQYF.

The rearrangement links TRBV28 to TRBJ1-1; D call uncertain. V lost 3 bases, J lost 0 bases, and 8 bases lay in between. The germline V gene has CDR1 MDHEN and CDR2 SYDVKM. This CDR3 is built from 14 residues. CDR3 coding DNA: TGTGCCAGCAGTTTGTACATCATGAACACTGAAGCTTTCTTT. It specifies CASSLYIMNTEAFF.

The J gene is TRBJ1-5, the V gene TRBV6-5; D is undetermined. This CDR3 is 13 amino acids long. Germline V gene sequence: CDR1 MNHEY, CDR2 SVGAGI. Trimming pared 2 bases from V and 5 bases from J, leaving 7 bases between. As DNA, the CDR3 is TGTGCCAGCAGTTACGGAGGGCATCAGCCCCAGCATTTT. It yields the protein CASSYGGHQPQHF.

The chain carries TRBV6-5 and TRBJ2-5, with D tentatively TRBD1 (5 bases). Germline-derived CDR1 and CDR2 are MNHEY and SVGAGI. The CDR3 has 14 residues. Trimming cost V 7 bases and J 4 bases, with 16 bases left between them. The CDR3 reads CASNKDSPGETQYF. For the CDR3, the DNA is TGTGCCAGCAACAAAGACAGCCCGGGAGAGACCCAGTACTTC.

The chain combines TRBV6-6 with TRBJ2-4, with D perhaps TRBD1 or TRBD2 (5 bases each). Germline V gives CDR1 MNHNY, CDR2 SVGAGI (reference sequence). The germline V and J ends were trimmed by 6 bases and 0 bases, with 12 bases remaining between them. This CDR3 has 15 amino acids. CDR3 in DNA: TGTGCCAGCAGCGGGGCACTGCTAGCCAAAAACATTCAGTACTTC. Residues: CASSGALLAKNIQYF.

The rearrangement uses TRBV5-1 and TRBJ2-5, with 12 nucleotides matching TRBD2. Per germline, CDR1 SGHRS and CDR2 YFSETQ. This CDR3 region has 19 residues. J lost 5 bases, V lost 4 bases, and 18 bases had no gene match. The CDR3 DNA follows: TGCGCCAGCAGCCCGTTTCCTAGCGGGAGGGCCCCCCGGCGCGAGACCCAGTACTTC. Residues: CASSPFPSGRAPRRETQYF. The full variable domain, completed using reference TRBV5-1 and TRBJ2-5, is KAGVTQTPRYLIKTRGQQVTLSCSPISGHRSVSWYQQTPGQGLQFLFEYFSETQRNKGNFPGRFSGRQFSNSRSEMNVSTLELGDSALYLCASSPFPSGRAPRRETQYFGPGTRLLVL.

The chain combines TRBV4-2 with TRBJ2-5, with 7 bases fitting TRBD2. Unmatched junction bases numbered 21, after V lost 0 bases and J lost 5 bases. Germline V CDR1 and CDR2: LGHNA, YNFKEQ. The CDR3 consists of 20 residues. The DNA for the CDR3 is TGTGCCAGCAGCCAAGATTTCGCGGGGGAGGCCGGGATGCTTCTCGAGACCCAGTACTTC. Protein sequence: CASSQDFAGEAGMLLETQYF.